This T cell receptor beta chain was observed in a study of early T cells in non-severe SARS-CoV-2 infection (dated by TCRdb to the early 2020s). For the study in its entirety: TCR sequencing used bulk RNA from unsorted whole blood, so alpha and beta chains could not be paired.

The method behind the library was 5' RACE. These reads were obtained on a NextSeq 500. The TCR library protocol attached unique molecular identifiers to individual cDNA molecules to correct for sequencing error and PCR bias. Sequencing covered both TCR alpha and beta chains, and within each sample the abundances of alpha and beta sequences were tightly co-correlated. As for the original processing: Decombinator V4 was used to perform V gene, J gene and CDR3 annotation of TCR sequences. TCRs were defined as expanded if a significant change between any two time points was detected under a Poisson model with p below 0.0001. TCR abundances were normalised to the total number of TCRs sequenced per sample and expressed as counts per million. VDJdb, accessed 1 November 2021, was searched for CMV, EBV and SARS-CoV-2 annotated TCRs, with TCRs annotated for multiple antigens excluded. The public reads were run again by TCRdb, first through fastp at Q25 and then through MiXCR, and only productive beta chains were kept. Rows merge per CDR3 protein into single entries with the most common DNA and genes. TCRdb assigned the V and J calls; the authors' analysis was not used. For this sample there are tens of thousands of distinct CDR3 sequences; approximately 12% appear just once. The ten most abundant clones make up 9.1% of the sample.

Broader findings and caveats from the paper: VDJdb matching was skewed toward anti-spike CD8 responses and likely underestimated virus-specific expansions, missing private and CD4 specificities.

The study was a case-control design nested within a healthcare worker cohort in London, UK, with weekly nasopharyngeal swab PCR tests and blood sampling. Healthcare workers were recruited between 23 and 31 March 2020, during the week of the UK lockdown, and were followed weekly for up to about 15 weeks. This clonotype was detected many times. There is no known antigen for this receptor. Base qualities are not recorded, but no much larger clone differs from it by a single base. This TCR was recovered from an adult who was a healthcare worker with PCR-confirmed SARS-CoV-2 infection or an uninfected control (not recorded which). Sequencing used whole blood.

The CDR3 region: CASSEPDRGINEQFF. The sequenced DNA: TGTGCCAGCAGTGAACCCGACCGGGGAATCAATGAGCAGTTCTTC. The sequence joins TRBV25-1 to TRBJ2-1; the D segment could be TRBD2, given 5 matching bases. The CDR3 measures 15 amino acids from cysteine to phenylalanine. The retained sequence is limited to the CDR3, 45 bases, with the frame set at the first base. Between the V and J ends, shortened by 2 bases and 6 bases respectively, the junction contains 14 bases. From a lookup of the germline V gene, CDR1 and CDR2 are MGHDK and SYGVNS.